A single sample is the source of the 21 T cell receptor beta chains below, sequenced in a study of metastatic and nonmetastatic thyroid tumors (TCRdb year 2020). The library was prepared using PCR. Sequenced on an Illumina HiSeq 4000. TCRdb reran the public reads through fastp at Q25 and MiXCR, keeping productive beta chains. Counted in this sample were thousands of clones; roughly a quarter of them appeared once. Of the sample, over 20% is held by the ten largest clones. None of the patients had been given any treatment before thyroid surgery. The sequenced sample consisted of tumor tissue. The receptors here all came from a female donor with papillary thyroid cancer or a benign thyroid nodule (not recorded which). Some clones in this sample may be carry-over from other donors' samples.

This clone was observed a handful of times. This sequence joins TRBV6-9 and TRBJ2-7; D might be TRBD1 (6 bases). The CDR3 is made up of 14 amino acids. Looked up from germline, CDR1 is MNHGY and CDR2 is SVAAGI. Deletions cut 0 bases from V and 1 base from J, with 7 bases between. The CDR3 DNA is TGTGCCAGCAGTTATTCGGACAGTTCCTACGAGCAGTACTTC. Translated: CASSYSDSSYEQYF.

This clone has a handful of counts. The rearrangement uses TRBV20-1 and TRBJ1-1; D not certain. CDR1 and CDR2 (germline): DFQATT, SNEGSKA (reference sequence). V lost 1 base and J 1 base, leaving 10 bases between the germline ends. This CDR3 has 14 residues. The CDR3 coding sequence is TGCAGTGCTAGAGTAAGGAGAGGGAACACTGAAGCTTTCTTT. This codes for CSARVRRGNTEAFF.

About this clone: The junction differs from germline at one of its ends, possibly a read error. As DNA, the CDR3 is TGTTCCAGCAGCCGGTGGGGTAGGGCCTACGAGCAGTACTTC. It translates to CSSSRWGRAYEQYF. The gene calls are TRBV28 and TRBJ2-7; no clear D. CDR1 is MDHEN and CDR2 is SYDVKM in the germline V gene. The CDR3 runs to 14 residues.

The sample holds a few counts of this clone. In DNA, the CDR3 is TGTGCCAGCAGTGTACTAGCGGGAGATTCCTACGAGCAGTACTTC. Amino acids: CASSVLAGDSYEQYF. The chain couples TRBV6-1 to TRBJ2-7; 11 bases agree with TRBD2. Per the germline V gene, CDR1 is MNHNS and CDR2 is SASEGT. The CDR3 totals 15 residues. Losses at the gene ends were 4 bases for V and 1 base for J; bases not matched to a gene: 3.

V gene TRBV7-2 combines with J gene TRBJ2-3, with 8 bases identical to TRBD2. This CDR3 has 16 residues. The V and J ends lost 2 bases and 2 bases, in that order; junction bases with no gene match: 6. The germline V gene has CDR1 SGHTA and CDR2 FQGNSA. This CDR3 reads CASSLSLSGVTDTQYF. In DNA, the CDR3 is TGTGCCAGCAGCTTATCGCTTAGCGGGGTCACAGATACGCAGTATTTT.

This CDR3 reads CSARDLSLHF. In DNA form, the CDR3 reads TGCAGTGCTAGAGACCTATCCCTCCACTTT. The chain has TRBV20-1 and TRBJ1-6, with D uncertain. Trimming cost V 0 bases and J 14 bases, with 5 bases left between them. This CDR3 comprises 10 residues. CDR1 and CDR2 (germline): DFQATT, SNEGSKA (reference sequence).

V usage is TRBV6-1 and J usage is TRBJ2-7, with D perhaps matching TRBD2 (5 bases). V lost 5 bases and J 3 bases, leaving 14 bases between the germline ends. The CDR3 is 14 amino acids. Looked up from germline, CDR1 is MNHNS and CDR2 is SASEGT. The CDR3, as DNA: TGTGCCAGCAGTCTAACCACGGGGAGCTACGAGCAGTACTTC. This gives the protein CASSLTTGSYEQYF.

This chain joins TRBV19 and TRBJ2-2, with 8 nucleotides matching TRBD1. Germline assignment: CDR1 LNHDA and CDR2 SQIVND (reference sequence). Trimming removed 4 bases from V and 4 bases from J; junction bases left unmatched: 8. The CDR3 sequence is 16 residues long. The CDR3 reads CASSTTRDRSTGELFF. The CDR3, as DNA: TGTGCCAGTAGTACAACCCGGGACAGGTCCACCGGGGAGCTGTTTTTT.

The chain links TRBV7-2 to TRBJ2-1, with D perhaps matching TRBD2 (5 bases). Per the germline V gene, CDR1 is SGHTA and CDR2 is FQGNSA. The CDR3 length is 16 residues. Trimming took 1 base from V and 7 from J, leaving 17 bases between them. The chain's CDR3 is CASSLDPPPAVNEQFF. Written as DNA, the CDR3 is TGTGCCAGCAGCTTAGATCCCCCCCCAGCGGTTAATGAGCAGTTCTTC.

This clone was seen only a few times. V gene TRBV28 combines with J gene TRBJ1-3; unclear D gene. The CDR3 has 15 residues. Per germline, CDR1 MDHEN and CDR2 SYDVKM. Trimming removed 5 bases from V and 2 bases from J, with 13 bases in between. CDR3: CASSVSGITGNTIYF. CDR3 sequence (DNA): TGTGCCAGCAGTGTCTCAGGAATAACTGGAAACACCATATATTTT.

This chain connects TRBV5-1 to TRBJ2-6, with a tentative D call TRBD1 (6 bases). Germline V gene data show CDR1 as SGHRS and CDR2 as YFSETQ. V lost 0 bases to trimming and J lost 2 bases, with 6 bases between them. This CDR3 has 15 amino acids. The CDR3 DNA reads TGCGCCAGCAGCTTGGCAGGGGCTGGGGCCAACGTCCTGACTTTC. Translation: CASSLAGAGANVLTF.

The chain carries TRBV6-9 and TRBJ1-1; possible D gene TRBD1, 5 bases. This CDR3 is built from 14 residues. V lost 3 bases and J 3 bases, leaving 11 bases between the germline ends. Germline loops: CDR1 MNHGY, CDR2 SVAAGI. The CDR3 region has the DNA TGTGCCAGCAGTTACCGCGGACAACACACTGAAGCTTTCTTT. Translated, it gives CASSYRGQHTEAFF.

The genes are TRBV12-3 or TRBV12-4 and TRBJ2-2; D ambiguous. CDR3 length: 14 residues. V was clipped by 7 bases and J by 0 bases, with 9 bases between them. The CDR3 coding sequence is TGTGCCAGCAATAGGAGAGCGAACACCGGGGAGCTGTTTTTT. Its translation is CASNRRANTGELFF.

In this sample, this clone turned up a few times. The rearrangement uses TRBV12-3 or TRBV12-4 and TRBJ2-1; D is perhaps TRBD2 (5 bases). The CDR3 is 14 amino acids. V lost 5 bases and J lost 10, with 18 bases in between. The CDR3 region is CASSPQDSFGEQFF. CDR3 bases: TGTGCCAGCAGTCCCCAGGACTCCTTCGGAGAGCAGTTCTTC.

A few counts support this clone. The chain carries TRBV28 and TRBJ2-3; D is unclear. V lost 3 bases and J 1 base, leaving 8 bases between the germline ends. The CDR3 extends over 14 amino acids. Germline V gives CDR1 MDHEN, CDR2 SYDVKM. The CDR3 sequence is CASSFGDGTDTQYF. The CDR3 coding sequence is TGTGCCAGCAGTTTTGGAGACGGCACAGATACGCAGTATTTT.

V and J are TRBV12-3 or TRBV12-4 and TRBJ1-2; D possibly corresponds to TRBD1 (6 bases). The CDR3 covers 14 residues. Trimming shortened V by 8 bases and J by 8 bases, and 21 bases separated the two germline ends. The CDR3 here is CASARRGGWYGYTF. CDR3 bases: TGTGCCAGCGCACGCAGGGGAGGTTGGTACGGCTACACCTTC.

CDR3 sequence: CASSPLIGSTDTQYF. The CDR3 DNA reads as TGCGCCAGCAGCCCCCTTATCGGGAGCACAGATACGCAGTATTTT. The gene calls are TRBV5-1 and TRBJ2-3; no firm D call. The CDR3 extends over 15 amino acids. Germline loops: CDR1 SGHRS, CDR2 YFSETQ. V was clipped by 4 bases and J by 0 bases, with 12 bases between them.

There are a few counts of this clone. This rearrangement joins TRBV19 to TRBJ1-5; 9 positions match TRBD1. Germline assignment: CDR1 LNHDA and CDR2 SQIVND (reference sequence). The junction had 8 bases not matched to a gene; V was cut back by 7 bases and J by 7 bases. The CDR3 covers 14 residues. CDR3 loop: CASNGRTGEQPQHF. CDR3 DNA: TGTGCCAGTAACGGCCGGACAGGGGAGCAGCCCCAGCATTTT.

In DNA form, the CDR3 reads TGCGCCAGCAGCTGGACCCTGGTCAGGGAGGGCTACGAGCAGTACTTC. Encoded protein: CASSWTLVREGYEQYF. The V gene is TRBV5-1, the J gene TRBJ2-7; TRBD2 aligns across 7 bases. This CDR3 spans 16 amino acids. V dropped 3 bases and J dropped 3; count of bases not matched to a gene: 12. Per the germline V gene, CDR1 is SGHRS and CDR2 is YFSETQ.

The gene calls are TRBV6-2 or TRBV6-3 and TRBJ2-7; possible D gene TRBD1, 5 bases. CDR3 length equals 12 residues. V lost 5 bases and J 2 bases, leaving 7 bases between the germline ends. Germline V gene lookup returns CDR1 MNHEY and CDR2 SVGEGT. The CDR3 protein is CASSMTAYEQYF. As DNA, the CDR3 is TGTGCCAGCAGTATGACAGCCTACGAGCAGTACTTC.

This clone was observed a handful of times. The chain is built from TRBV5-1 and TRBJ2-7, with TRBD1 matching over 11 bases. The CDR3 totals 15 residues. The germline V gene encodes CDR1 SGHRS and CDR2 YFSETQ. V shed 4 bases, J shed 4 bases, and the junction held 7 bases outside the gene matches. The CDR3 nucleotides read TGCGCCAGCAGCCAGGACAGGGGGCCTGTGTACGAGCAGTACTTC. Translated: CASSQDRGPVYEQYF.